Below, one TCR beta chain is given with its context. The CDR3 is 14 amino acids. Germline CDR1 MDHEN, CDR2 SYDVKM. V shed 5 bases and J shed 0 bases, with 8 bases lying between them. These data come from a study of blood T cell repertoires in COVID-19. Background on the study: Spain, Italy and the United States supplied samples that represented acute and convalescent COVID-19. In each case, the material was cDNA or gDNA derived from T cells, B-cell-depleted T cells, or PBMCs.

In the study's own analysis: Reference gene primer amplification yielded estimated nucleated cell counts. Only in-frame clones appear in the TCRdb table, and some are missing; sequencing was by immunoSEQ multiplex PCR. That table gives V, J and clone size, and the DNA gave D and trimming. The sample has approximately 230,000 clones; around 90% are singletons. The chain uses TRBV28 and TRBJ1-5; no firm D call. Sequencing input: peripheral blood. This receptor was taken from a young man with active or convalescent COVID-19. In nucleotides, the CDR3 is TGTGCCAGCAGTCTAGCCCGTAGCAATCAGCCCCAGCATTTT. This sequence encodes CASSLARSNQPQHF.